This TCR beta chain was profiled in a study of a mutant IDH1 vaccine in newly diagnosed glioma. Study-wide context: Most patients had radiochemotherapy with temozolomide before enrollment; others had one alone.

Described time point: week 23, last vaccination. Alongside topical imiquimod, each dose of vaccine comprised 300 ug of mutant IDH1 20-mer peptide. Germline V gene data show CDR1 as SQVTM and CDR2 as ANQGSEA. The CDR3 covers 15 residues. The ends were cut back, 7 bases at V and 7 bases at J, with 25 bases in the middle. Profiled with immunoSEQ multiplex PCR; TCRdb holds only in-frame clones, not every one. Of about 53,000 clones in the sample, approximately 78% were seen once. As concerns this clone: The antigen remains unidentified.

This sequence originates from a woman aged 40 to 50 with glioma. Some clones in this sample may be carry-over from other donors' samples. Sequenced here: PBMCs, sampled from a glioma patient whose treatment included an IDH1 peptide vaccine. This chain joins TRBV29-1 and TRBJ1-2, with D maybe TRBD1 (6 bases). The CDR3 region has the DNA TGCAGCGCAGGCCCGGGGGCGCCTGTTTCAGGTGGCTACACCTTC. This sequence encodes CSAGPGAPVSGGYTF.